These 8 T cell receptor beta chains were all obtained from the same sample, sequenced in a study of CD8+ T cells in alopecia areata. Sorting of pooled cutaneous lymph node cells used CD4, CD8alpha, NKG2D, NKG2ACE and other markers. Extraction and reverse transcription of RNA yielded cDNA as the sequencing template. Profiled with immunoSEQ multiplex PCR; TCRdb holds only in-frame clones, not every one. The counts give under 20,000 clones, none of them seen only once; about 32% is held by the top ten. Material: CD8+ T cells sorted from a lymph node. These receptors were collected from a C3H/HeJ mouse with alopecia areata. This mouse strain has H2-k as its MHC haplotype.

This clone was seen a handful of times. Any gene name here is a mouse gene name. Read sequence stops 4 residues before the CDR3 end, and the germline J gene provides the missing end. The chain is built from TRBV19 and TRBJ2-3, with D hard to call. Looked up from germline, CDR1 is FNHDT and CDR2 is SITEND (reference sequence). V shed 4 bases and J shed 2 bases, with 5 bases lying between them. The CDR3 is 12 amino acids. CDR3 bases read: TGTGCCAGCAGTCAGGTTGCAGAA. Protein: CASSQVAE. In full, the CDR3 reads CASSQVAETLYF.

As regards this clone: Here the gene names and germline are mouse. The missing CDR3 end, 4 residues past where the read stops, is filled in from the germline J gene. The rearrangement joins TRBV1 to TRBJ2-4, with 11 positions matching TRBD2. The V segment lost 1 base and the J segment 0 bases; nucleotides outside the gene matches: 3. Germline values: CDR1 NSQYPW, CDR2 LRSPGD (reference sequence). This CDR3 comprises 17 residues. The CDR3 spells CTCSAAGTGGSQNTLYF. The sequenced CDR3 bases are TGCACCTGCAGTGCAGCCGGGACTGGGGGTAGTCAAAAC. Complete variable domain (other parts from reference TRBV1 and TRBJ2-4): VTLLEQNPRWRLVPRGQAVNLRCILKNSQYPWMSWYQQDLQKQLQWLFTLRSPGDKEVKSLPGADYLATRVTDTELRLQVANMSQGRTLYCTCSAAGTGGSQNTLYFGAGTRLSVL.

This clone was counted between two and nine times. The gene symbols are mouse symbols. The observed sequence ends 4 residues before the CDR3 terminus, with the missing tail filled in from the germline J gene. This chain connects TRBV13-1 to TRBJ1-1; D is unclear. The V and J ends lost 0 bases and 3 bases respectively, with 6 bases between them. Germline loops: CDR1 NSHNY, CDR2 SYGAGN. The CDR3 length is 13 residues. The CDR3 bases that were read are TGTGCCAGCAGTGATGATACAGACACA. Protein: CASSDDTDT. The whole CDR3 sequence reads CASSDDTDTEVFF.

Comments on this clone: Gene names and germline refer to mouse. The sequence runs out 4 residues before the end of the CDR3; the remainder is reconstructed from the germline J gene. The chain uses TRBV13-3 and TRBJ1-4; TRBD1 agrees at 7 bases. Germline V lookup: CDR1 NNHDY, CDR2 SYVADS. The CDR3 runs to 18 residues. Trimming removed 0 bases from V and 3 bases from J; junction bases left unmatched: 11. The CDR3 region is CASSDARTGGFPNERLFF. The CDR3 DNA, read in part, is TGTGCCAGCAGTGATGCAAGGACAGGCGGCTTTCCCAACGAA.

This clone was observed at least ten times. Gene names and germline match the mouse. Coverage ceases 4 residues before the CDR3 finishes, and the germline J gene fills in the end. The chain has TRBV13-1 and TRBJ1-1; possible D gene TRBD1, 5 bases. Germline CDR1 and CDR2: NSHNY and SYGAGN. CDR3 length equals 11 residues. CDR3 DNA (partial): TGTGCCAGCAGTGAGACAGAA. Translating gives CASSETE. The full CDR3 sequence reads CASSETEEVFF.

As concerns this clone: Germline and genes here are mouse. This chain's CDR3 is CASSIHWGSSYEQYF. The part of the CDR3 DNA that was read is TGTGCCAGCAGTATTCACTGGGGGAGCTCCTAT. V usage is TRBV19 and J usage is TRBJ2-7; TRBD2 matches 8 bases. The read finishes 4 residues shy of the CDR3 end, and the germline J gene is used to complete it. Germline V gene sequence: CDR1 FNHDT, CDR2 SITEND (reference sequence). This CDR3 is built from 15 residues. V was clipped by 2 bases and J by 0 bases; unmatched bases: 4.

Concerning this clone: The listed genes are named as in mouse. The DNA read from the CDR3 is TGTGCCAGCGGTGACAACTGGGGGGGCGAGGAT. Amino acids: CASGDNWGGED. The entire CDR3 protein is CASGDNWGGEDEQYF. This chain links TRBV13-2 with TRBJ2-7, with 11 bases fitting TRBD2. The read terminates 4 residues ahead of where the CDR3 ends, so the germline J gene completes it. The CDR3 extends over 15 amino acids. The germline gives CDR1 NNHNN, CDR2 SYGAGS (reference sequence).

As regards this clone: The genes are named according to mouse. The CDR3 end lies 4 residues beyond the end of the read and is filled in from the germline J gene. The same CDR3 can be traced to other DNA sequences in this sample. The V call is TRBV17, the J call TRBJ2-2, with 7 bases aligning to TRBD1. The CDR3 contains 14 residues. V lost 6 bases to trimming and J lost 4 bases; unmatched junction nucleotides: 5. Looked up from germline, CDR1 is MNHDT and CDR2 is YYDKIL. The CDR3 sequence: CASSRQGGTGQLYF. The part of the CDR3 DNA that was read is TGTGCTAGCAGCCGACAGGGTGGCACCGGG.